Following are 3 T cell receptor beta chains from one sample sequenced in a study of T cell responses to AZD1222 COVID-19 vaccine. Produced via immunoSEQ multiplex PCR; TCRdb's table is partial and in-frame only. The data show about 140,000 clones, around 90% seen once. Specimen: peripheral blood, collected on day 0 of AZD1222 vaccination. These receptors were collected from an adult in good health.

The rearrangement links TRBV19 to TRBJ1-1; 9 bases agree with TRBD1. This CDR3 has 15 residues. Germline V gene data show CDR1 as LNHDA and CDR2 as SQIVND (reference sequence). Trimming removed 5 bases from V and 0 bases from J; junction bases left unmatched: 4. The CDR3 loop is CASSSGQGLNTEAFF. DNA of the CDR3: TGTGCCAGTAGTTCAGGACAGGGGCTGAACACTGAAGCTTTCTTT.

This clone has just one count. The chain joins TRBV7-8 to TRBJ2-7, with 10 nucleotides matching TRBD2. CDR3 length equals 16 residues. Germline lookup yields CDR1 SGHVS and CDR2 FQNEAQ. The V segment lost 1 base and the J segment 2 bases; nucleotides outside the gene matches: 5. The CDR3: CASSLGSAGGPYEQYF. The CDR3, as DNA: TGTGCCAGCAGCTTAGGATCAGCGGGAGGGCCCTACGAGCAGTACTTC.

The V call is TRBV30, the J call TRBJ2-3; 10 bases match TRBD2. J gave up 1 base and V 0 bases, and 7 bases lay outside the gene matches. The germline V gene has CDR1 GTSNPN and CDR2 SVGIG (reference sequence). The CDR3 is 17 amino acids. CDR3 protein: CAWSVGSGTSGTDTQYF. CDR3 bases: TGTGCCTGGAGTGTAGGGTCCGGGACTAGCGGCACAGATACGCAGTATTTT.